Given below is one TCR beta chain in context. This entry belongs to a study of blood T cell repertoires in COVID-19. Generated by immunoSEQ multiplex PCR, the TCRdb table keeps only in-frame clones and is missing some. The repertoire consists of about 370,000 clones, with more than 80% occurring once and the leading ten covering approximately 1%. The germline CDR1 and CDR2 sequences are SGHTA and FQGNSA. The CDR3 is 16 amino acids. Trimming shortened V by 1 base and J by 3 bases, and 14 bases separated the two germline ends. Sequences were obtained from PBMCs or T cells enriched from blood (not recorded which). The rearrangement links TRBV7-2 to TRBJ2-3; tentatively, D is TRBD2 (5 bases). This sequence was found in a man between 18 and 29 years old who had recovered from COVID-19. The CDR3 DNA follows: TGTGCCAGCAGCTTAGGAGGTGTTGGAGGTACAGATACGCAGTATTTT. This gives the protein CASSLGGVGGTDTQYF.